This TCR beta chain was obtained from a study of T cell responses to AZD1222 COVID-19 vaccine. On this clone itself: Antigen unknown.

Notes on the study in general: The donor group comprised mostly white British people and more females; the analysis possibly underestimated clonal diversity.

The ends lost 4 bases at V and 2 bases at J; junction bases unmatched: 14. CDR3 length: 19 residues. The germline gives CDR1 SGDLS, CDR2 YYNGEE. Assay: immunoSEQ multiplex PCR; the TCRdb copy retains only in-frame clones and omits some. The profile shows 150,000 to 250,000 clones, roughly 92% of them singletons. The chain combines TRBV9 with TRBJ2-1; TRBD2 aligns across 11 bases. The sequences come from peripheral blood, collected 28 days after the second AZD1222 dose. This TCR was sampled from an adult who received the AZD1222 COVID-19 vaccine. CDR3 bases: TGTGCCAGCAGCCGAGGGAGGCTAGCGGGGGGCCACCCCTACAATGAGCAGTTCTTC. Protein product: CASSRGRLAGGHPYNEQFF.